The entry below gives a single TCR beta chain sequence along with its context. Its antigen is currently unknown. This specimen belongs to a study of beta chain features in type 1 diabetes. Whole-study context: Researchers looked at roughly 110 million sorted cells across all samples. Study results and limitations: Any HLA-type effect on TCRB rearrangement remained unresolved here.

Expressed TCRB transcripts were sequenced because the isolated RNA had all been reverse transcribed beforehand. The average output of naive, central memory and regulatory T cell samples was around 3.5 million reads. Only in-frame clones appear in the TCRdb table, and some are missing; sequencing was by immunoSEQ multiplex PCR. The sample holds about 150,000 clones, roughly 9% seen once. V was trimmed by 3 bases and J by 4 bases, leaving 9 bases between them. The germline CDR1 and CDR2 sequences are ENHRY and SYGVKD. The CDR3 has 13 residues. The sequenced sample consisted of central memory CD4+ T cells from blood. This TCR was sampled from a woman aged 18-29 years in good health. The chain recombines TRBV10-3 with TRBJ1-2; D may be TRBD1 (5 bases). DNA of the CDR3: TGTGCCATCAGTGACACAGGAGCCTATGGCTACACCTTC. It translates to CAISDTGAYGYTF.